These 5 T cell receptor beta chains were all obtained from the same sample, sequenced in a study of identical twins. TCRdb ran MiXCR on the 5' RACE reads and lists one entry per CDR3 protein. There are 1.5 million to 2 million distinct CDR3 sequences in the sample; 25% to 35% occur only once, and 0.25% to 0.3% lies in the top ten. Sequencing used cord blood. Receptors were obtained from a newborn girl in good health.

Comments on this clonotype: This clone may be a read error of a much larger clone one base away. The V and J genes are TRBV28 and TRBJ2-5; D perhaps matches TRBD2 (5 bases). Germline V gives CDR1 MDHEN, CDR2 SYDVKM. The CDR3 extends over 15 amino acids. The V and J ends lost 5 bases and 11 bases respectively, with 24 bases between them. The CDR3 sequence is CASSLELDPYNEQYF. CDR3 nucleotides: TGTGCCAGCAGTCTCGAACTAGACCCCTACAATGAGCAGTACTTC. Together with reference TRBV28 and TRBJ2-5, the CDR3 gives the full variable domain: DVKVTQSSRYLVKRTGEKVFLECVQDMDHENMFWYRQDPGLGLRLIYFSYDVKMKEKGDIPEGYSVSREKKERFSLILESASTNQTSMYLCASSLELDPYNEQYFGPGTRLLVL.

Worth noting for this clonotype: A much larger clone differs by one base, so this may be a read error. This rearrangement joins TRBV7-2 to TRBJ2-7; TRBD2 matches at 8 bases. Germline CDR1 reads SGHTA; CDR2 reads FQGNSA. Unmatched junction bases numbered 9, after V lost 5 bases and J lost 6 bases. This CDR3 is built from 14 residues. The DNA of the CDR3 is TGTGCCAGCAGCAGCTTTCGACTAGCGTCCGAGCAGTACTTC. This translates into CASSSFRLASEQYF.

This clonotype appeared once. This chain links TRBV28 with TRBJ2-4; weak D call: TRBD1 (6 bases). Germline lookup yields CDR1 MDHEN and CDR2 SYDVKM. V gave up 3 bases and J gave up 2 bases, with 14 bases separating them. The CDR3 contains 16 residues. The CDR3 nucleotides read TGTGCCAGCAGTTTCCCCGGGGACATAACCAAAAACATTCAGTACTTC. Translation: CASSFPGDITKNIQYF.

This chain uses TRBV4-1 with TRBJ1-5; perhaps TRBD1 as D (5 bases). From germline, CDR1 is MGHRA and CDR2 YSYEKL. Between the trimmed V and J ends, which lost 0 bases and 0 bases, there was a span of 12 bases. The CDR3 extends over 17 amino acids. The CDR3 sequence is CASSQDRGTVSNQPQHF. The CDR3, as DNA: TGCGCCAGCAGCCAAGATAGGGGAACGGTTAGCAATCAGCCCCAGCATTTT.

The chain uses TRBV4-2 and TRBJ2-3, with 8 bases aligning to TRBD2. V shed 1 base, J shed 4 bases, and the junction held 7 bases outside the gene matches. This CDR3 has 16 residues. CDR1 LGHNA and CDR2 YNFKEQ come from the germline V gene. This chain's CDR3 is CASSQGFTGGPDTQYF. The CDR3 nucleotides are TGTGCCAGCAGCCAAGGGTTTACGGGAGGGCCAGATACGCAGTATTTT.